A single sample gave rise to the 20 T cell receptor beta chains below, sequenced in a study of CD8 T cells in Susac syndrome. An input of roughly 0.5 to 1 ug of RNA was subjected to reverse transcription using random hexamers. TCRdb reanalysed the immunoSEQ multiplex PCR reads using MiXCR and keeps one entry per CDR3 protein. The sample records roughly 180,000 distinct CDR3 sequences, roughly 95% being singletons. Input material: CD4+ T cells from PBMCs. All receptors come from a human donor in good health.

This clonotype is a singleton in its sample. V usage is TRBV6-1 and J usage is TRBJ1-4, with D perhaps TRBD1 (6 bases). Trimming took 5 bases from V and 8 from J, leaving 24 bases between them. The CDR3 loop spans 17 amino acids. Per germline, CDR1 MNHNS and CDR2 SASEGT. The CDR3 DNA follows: TGTGCCAGCAGTCGACTTACTGCAGGGGTGAAGACAGAAAAACTGTTTTTT. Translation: CASSRLTAGVKTEKLFF.

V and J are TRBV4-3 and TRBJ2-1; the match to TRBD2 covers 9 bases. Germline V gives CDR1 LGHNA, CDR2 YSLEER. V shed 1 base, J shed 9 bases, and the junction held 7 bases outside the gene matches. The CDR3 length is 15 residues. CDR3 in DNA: TGCGCCAGCAGCCAAGCGGGCGGGAGGGCCGTTGAGCAGTTCTTC. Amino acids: CASSQAGGRAVEQFF.

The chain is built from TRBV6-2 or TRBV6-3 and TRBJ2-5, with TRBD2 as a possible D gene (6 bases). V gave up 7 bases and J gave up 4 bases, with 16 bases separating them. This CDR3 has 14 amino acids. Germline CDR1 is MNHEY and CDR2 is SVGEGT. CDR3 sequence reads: CASTRGRGGETQYF. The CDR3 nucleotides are TGTGCCAGCACCCGAGGACGGGGAGGAGAGACCCAGTACTTC.

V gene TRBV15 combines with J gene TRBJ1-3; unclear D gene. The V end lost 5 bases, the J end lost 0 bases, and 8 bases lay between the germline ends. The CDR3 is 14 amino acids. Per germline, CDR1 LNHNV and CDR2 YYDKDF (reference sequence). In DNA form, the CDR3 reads TGTGCCACCAGCGGATTGATCTCTGGAAACACCATATATTTT. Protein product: CATSGLISGNTIYF.

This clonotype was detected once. The CDR3 DNA reads as TGTGCCAGCACGAGACTCAGCACAGATACGCAGTATTTT. Its translation: CASTRLSTDTQYF. The genes are TRBV2 and TRBJ2-3; unclear D gene. Trimming shortened V by 7 bases and J by 0 bases, and 8 bases separated the two germline ends. This CDR3 is 13 amino acids long. Germline V gene sequence: CDR1 SNHLY, CDR2 FYNNEI.

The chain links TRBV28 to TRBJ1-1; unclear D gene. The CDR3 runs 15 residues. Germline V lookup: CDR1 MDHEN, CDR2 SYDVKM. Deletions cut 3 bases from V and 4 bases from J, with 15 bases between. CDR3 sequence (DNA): TGTGCCAGCAGTTTGTCTGCCAGCTTTGTCACTGAAGCTTTCTTT. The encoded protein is CASSLSASFVTEAFF.

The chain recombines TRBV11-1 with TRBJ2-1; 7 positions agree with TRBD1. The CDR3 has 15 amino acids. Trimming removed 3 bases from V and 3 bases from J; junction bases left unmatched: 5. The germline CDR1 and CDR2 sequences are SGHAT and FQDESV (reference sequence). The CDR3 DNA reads TGTGCCAGCAGCTTCGGGACAGCGAACTACAATGAGCAGTTCTTC. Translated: CASSFGTANYNEQFF. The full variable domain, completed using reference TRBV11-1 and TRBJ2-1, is EAEVAQSPRYKITEKSQAVAFWCDPISGHATLYWYRQILGQGPELLVQFQDESVVDDSQLPKDRFSAERLKGVDSTLKIQPAELGDSAMYLCASSFGTANYNEQFFGPGTRLTVL.

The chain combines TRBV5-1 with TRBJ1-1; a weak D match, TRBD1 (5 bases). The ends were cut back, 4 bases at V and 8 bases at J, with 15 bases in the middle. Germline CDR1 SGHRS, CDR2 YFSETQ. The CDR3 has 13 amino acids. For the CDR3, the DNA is TGCGCCAGCAGCCTAGAATCCACAGGAGAAGCTTTCTTT. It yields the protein CASSLESTGEAFF.

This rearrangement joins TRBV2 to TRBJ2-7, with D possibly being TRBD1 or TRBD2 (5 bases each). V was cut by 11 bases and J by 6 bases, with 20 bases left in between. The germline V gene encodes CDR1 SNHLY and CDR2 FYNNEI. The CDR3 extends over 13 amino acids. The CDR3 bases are TGTGCCGCCAGCTGGTCCCCCGGGGCCGAGCAGTACTTC. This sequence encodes CAASWSPGAEQYF.

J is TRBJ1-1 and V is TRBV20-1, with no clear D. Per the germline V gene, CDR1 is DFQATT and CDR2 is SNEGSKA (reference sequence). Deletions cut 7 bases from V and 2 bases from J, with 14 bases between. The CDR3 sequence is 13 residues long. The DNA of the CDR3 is TGCAGTGTCAACGGACGGAGTAACACTGAAGCTTTCTTT. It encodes CSVNGRSNTEAFF.

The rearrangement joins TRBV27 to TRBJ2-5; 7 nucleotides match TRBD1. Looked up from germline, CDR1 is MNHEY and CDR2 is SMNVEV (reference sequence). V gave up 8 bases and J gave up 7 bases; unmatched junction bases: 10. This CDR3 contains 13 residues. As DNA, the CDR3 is TGTGCCAGCGGGCGACAGGGAATGTGGACCCAGTACTTC. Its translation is CASGRQGMWTQYF.

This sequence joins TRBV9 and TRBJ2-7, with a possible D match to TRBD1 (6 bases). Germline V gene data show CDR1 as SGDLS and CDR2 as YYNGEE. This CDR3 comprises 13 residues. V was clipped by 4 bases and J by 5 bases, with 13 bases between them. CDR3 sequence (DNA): TGTGCCAGCAGCAAACAGGGCACCCACGAGCAGTACTTC. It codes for CASSKQGTHEQYF.

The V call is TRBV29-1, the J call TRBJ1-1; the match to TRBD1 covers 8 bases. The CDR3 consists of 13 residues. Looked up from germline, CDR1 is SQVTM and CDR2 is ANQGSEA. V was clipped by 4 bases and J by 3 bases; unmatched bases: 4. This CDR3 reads CSVGQGSYTEAFF. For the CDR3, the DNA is TGCAGCGTTGGACAGGGGTCTTACACTGAAGCTTTCTTT.

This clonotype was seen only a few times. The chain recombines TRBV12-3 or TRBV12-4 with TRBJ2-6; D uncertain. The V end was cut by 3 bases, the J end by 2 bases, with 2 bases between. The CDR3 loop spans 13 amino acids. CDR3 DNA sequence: TGTGCCAGCAGTTTTCCTGGGGCCAACGTCCTGACTTTC. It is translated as CASSFPGANVLTF.

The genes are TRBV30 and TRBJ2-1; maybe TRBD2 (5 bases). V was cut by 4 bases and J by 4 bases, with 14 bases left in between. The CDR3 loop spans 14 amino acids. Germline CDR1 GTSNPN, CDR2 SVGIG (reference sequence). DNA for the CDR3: TGTGCCTGGACCGGGCGGGTGGGGTACAATGAGCAGTTCTTC. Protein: CAWTGRVGYNEQFF.

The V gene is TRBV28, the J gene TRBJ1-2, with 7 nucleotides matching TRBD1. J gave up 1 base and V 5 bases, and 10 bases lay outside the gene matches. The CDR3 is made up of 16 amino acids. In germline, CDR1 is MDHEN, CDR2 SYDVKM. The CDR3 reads CASSPSGTAYNYGYTF. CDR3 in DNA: TGTGCCAGCAGTCCGTCCGGGACAGCCTATAACTATGGCTACACCTTC.

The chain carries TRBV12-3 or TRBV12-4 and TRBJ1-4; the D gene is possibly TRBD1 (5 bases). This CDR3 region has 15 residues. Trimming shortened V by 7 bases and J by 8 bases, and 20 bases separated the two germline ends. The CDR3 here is CASTWGEGGREKLFF. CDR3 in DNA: TGTGCCAGCACCTGGGGGGAGGGCGGTCGGGAAAAACTGTTTTTT.

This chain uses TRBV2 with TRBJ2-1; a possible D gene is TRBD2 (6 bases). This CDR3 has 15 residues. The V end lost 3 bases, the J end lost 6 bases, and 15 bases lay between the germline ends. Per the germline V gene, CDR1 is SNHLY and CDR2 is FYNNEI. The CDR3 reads CASSELAAISNEQFF. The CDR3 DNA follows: TGTGCCAGCAGTGAGTTAGCGGCTATCTCCAATGAGCAGTTCTTC.

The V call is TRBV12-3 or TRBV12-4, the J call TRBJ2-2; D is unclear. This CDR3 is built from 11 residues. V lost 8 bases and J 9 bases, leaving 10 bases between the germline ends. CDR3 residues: CASLGFRELFF. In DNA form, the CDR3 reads TGTGCCAGCCTTGGTTTCCGGGAGCTGTTTTTT.

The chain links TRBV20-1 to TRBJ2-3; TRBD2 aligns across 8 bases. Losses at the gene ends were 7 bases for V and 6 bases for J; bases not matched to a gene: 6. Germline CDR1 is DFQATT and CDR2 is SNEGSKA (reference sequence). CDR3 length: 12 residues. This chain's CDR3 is CSEAGATDTQYF. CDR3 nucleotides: TGCAGTGAAGCGGGAGCTACCGATACGCAGTATTTT.